Listed here are 3 T cell receptor beta chains from one sample, sequenced in a study of identical twins. TCRdb re-analysed the 5' RACE reads in MiXCR, keeping a single row per CDR3 protein. The sample lists some 900,000 distinct CDR3 sequences; about 12% were seen once. These data were also filed under a second study, of yellow fever vaccine responses in identical twins.

Sequenced input: PBMCs. These receptors all come from a young woman in good health.

The rearrangement uses TRBV5-5 and TRBJ2-1; D call uncertain. Germline assignment: CDR1 SGHKS and CDR2 YYEKEE (reference sequence). This CDR3 contains 15 residues. V lost 4 bases, J lost 8 bases, and 19 bases lay in between. The CDR3 protein is CASSPGTIGVDEQFF. The DNA of the CDR3 is TGTGCCAGCAGCCCCGGCACGATTGGGGTGGATGAGCAGTTCTTC.

The genes are TRBV20-1 and TRBJ2-5; no clear D gene. The CDR3 totals 13 residues. Germline-derived CDR1 and CDR2 are DFQATT and SNEGSKA (reference sequence). The V end lost 5 bases, the J end lost 1 base, and 11 bases lay between the germline ends. The CDR3 region is CSALRGVQETQYF. As DNA, the CDR3 is TGCAGTGCTCTGAGAGGAGTCCAAGAGACCCAGTACTTC.

The chain links TRBV6-5 to TRBJ2-1, with D maybe TRBD1 (5 bases). V was clipped by 2 bases and J by 3 bases, with 11 bases between them. Germline CDR1 and CDR2: MNHEY and SVGAGI. CDR3 size: 15 residues. DNA of the CDR3: TGTGCCAGCAGTTACCAAGGGGCGATCTACAATGAGCAGTTCTTC. Translating gives CASSYQGAIYNEQFF.